This entry features one TCR beta chain sequence. TCRdb's copy holds only in-frame clones and misses some; the assay was immunoSEQ multiplex PCR. The sample records around 11,000 clones, roughly 87% being singletons. Time point described: week 3, after first cycle of checkpoint inhibitor. No patient had earlier systemic cancer treatment, concurrent immunosuppressants, or another active cancer. Germline loops: CDR1 SGHRS, CDR2 YFSETQ. The CDR3 runs to 18 residues. Trimming at V came to 7 bases and at J to 7 bases, leaving 18 bases not matched to a gene. This sample stems from a study of blood T cell dynamics during melanoma immunotherapy. Looking at the study overall: Patients with metastatic melanoma got pembrolizumab or nivolumab-ipilimumab as first-line care.

The chain recombines TRBV5-1 with TRBJ2-1; 12 bases agree with TRBD2. This sequence was found in a human donor with melanoma. This material consisted of blood, taken from a patient treated with checkpoint blockade. The CDR3 DNA reads as TGCGCCAGCGGACCCGGGACAGGGCTAGCGGGAGGGCGGAATGAGCAGTTCTTC. Residues: CASGPGTGLAGGRNEQFF.